This T cell receptor (beta chain) was sequenced in a study of beta chain features in type 1 diabetes. Findings of the study overall: In every one of the four CD4+ subsets, TCRB CDR3s were moderately but significantly shorter in Type 1 diabetes patients. Junctions at VDJ sites from type 1 diabetes patients had fewer insertions and more deletions.

Each of the CD4+ naive, central memory, regulatory and stem cell-like memory populations was sorted via CD45RO/CCR7/CD25/CD127/CD95/CD27. Since all of the isolated RNA was reverse transcribed, expressed TCRB transcripts were what got sequenced. Average reads for naive, central memory and regulatory T cell samples were about 3.7 million. The repertoire was sequenced with immunoSEQ multiplex PCR; TCRdb's copy has only in-frame clones and lacks some. The sample carries hundreds of thousands of clones, around 15% recorded once. This CDR3 has 15 residues. In germline, CDR1 is SEHNR, CDR2 FQNEAQ (reference sequence). Trimming shortened V by 1 base and J by 1 base, and 10 bases separated the two germline ends. This clone occurred a few times. Its antigen is unknown.

This chain uses TRBV7-9 with TRBJ1-2; a possible D gene is TRBD1 (6 bases). The TCR originated in a man younger than 35 with type 1 diabetes. The sample taken for sequencing was naive CD4+ T cells from blood. This CDR3 reads CASSLDWDNNYGYTF. The CDR3 DNA reads TGTGCCAGCAGCTTAGACTGGGACAATAACTATGGCTACACCTTC.